The TCR beta chain under discussion was sequenced for a study of STAT5B mutations in CD4+ large granular lymphocyte leukemia. Study outcomes and limitations: Without putative leukemic clones, patient CD4-sorted repertoires remained more clonal than healthy CD4+ repertoires. Around 25% of private leukemic clonotypes occurred rarely in other patients' non-leukemic repertoires. 8/27 top patient clones versus 2/35 control clones were TRBV06-family.

TCRdb's copy holds only in-frame clones and misses some; the assay was immunoSEQ multiplex PCR. Counted here are about 23,000 clones, roughly 83% occurring once; the ten biggest clones make up around 0.4%. The CDR3 runs 17 residues. The junction had 11 bases not matched to a gene; V was cut back by 3 bases and J by 3 bases. Per germline, CDR1 GTSNPN and CDR2 SVGIG (reference sequence). The table lists this clone with a few counts. The target antigen is unknown. Material for sequencing was CD4+ T cells from blood buffy coats. The receptor's source is a human donor in good health. The chain links TRBV30 to TRBJ1-5; 10 positions match TRBD1. CDR3 region: CAWSGITTGGYNQPQHF. DNA of the CDR3: TGTGCCTGGAGCGGCATTACGACAGGGGGCTACAATCAGCCCCAGCATTTT.